These 32 T cell receptor beta chains originate from one sample sequenced in a study of blood T cells in healthy people across ages. PCR was performed a second time for roughly 7 to 11 cycles using a sample-barcoded 5' primer and a J-beta primer mix. TCRdb processed the 5' RACE reads anew with MiXCR; each CDR3 protein has one entry. The sample holds about 1,400,000 distinct CDR3 sequences, roughly 40% seen once. Sequenced sample: blood. The receptor set was obtained from a woman aged 18-29 years in good health.

V and J are TRBV7-2 and TRBJ2-7, with 11 bases matching TRBD2. The CDR3 length is 17 residues. V shed 3 bases and J 0 bases; nucleotides not matched to a gene: 7. The germline gives CDR1 SGHTA, CDR2 FQGNSA. The CDR3: CASSFPVLAGDSYEQYF. The CDR3, as DNA: TGTGCCAGCAGCTTCCCCGTACTAGCGGGGGACTCCTACGAGCAGTACTTC.

This clonotype appeared a few times. V gene TRBV20-1 combines with J gene TRBJ2-5; TRBD1 matches 7 bases. V gave up 0 bases and J gave up 11 bases; unmatched junction bases: 15. The CDR3 has 15 residues. Per germline, CDR1 DFQATT and CDR2 SNEGSKA (reference sequence). The CDR3 coding sequence is TGCAGTGCTAGAGATGTAGGGGGCATCCTCGGTGAGCAGTACTTC. Encoded protein: CSARDVGGILGEQYF.

This clonotype was counted a few times. The rearrangement uses TRBV20-1 and TRBJ2-1; weak D call: TRBD2 (5 bases). The CDR3 sequence is 12 residues long. Germline assignment: CDR1 DFQATT and CDR2 SNEGSKA (reference sequence). Between the trimmed V and J ends, which lost 3 bases and 2 bases, there was a span of 5 bases. Here the CDR3 DNA reads TGCAGTGCTAGCGGGACCTACAATGAGCAGTTCTTC. Amino acid sequence: CSASGTYNEQFF.

This clonotype was observed a handful of times. CDR3 sequence: CSAPTRGHNYEQYF. The CDR3 DNA reads as TGCAGTGCTCCCACCCGCGGACATAACTACGAGCAGTACTTC. V usage is TRBV20-1 and J usage is TRBJ2-7; tentative D call: TRBD1 (5 bases). V lost 5 bases, J lost 3 bases, and 17 bases lay in between. This CDR3 is built from 14 residues. Germline V lookup: CDR1 DFQATT, CDR2 SNEGSKA (reference sequence).

The chain recombines TRBV10-3 with TRBJ2-1; D is possibly TRBD2 (6 bases). CDR3 length: 13 residues. Trimming left V 4 bases short and J 6 bases short, with 10 bases between. Germline CDR1 reads ENHRY; CDR2 reads SYGVKD. CDR3 loop: CAISGGASNEQFF. The CDR3 coding sequence is TGTGCCATCAGTGGCGGGGCTAGCAATGAGCAGTTCTTC.

V usage is TRBV12-3 or TRBV12-4 and J usage is TRBJ1-2; D perhaps matches TRBD1 (5 bases). The CDR3 is 12 residues long. Trimming left V 4 bases short and J 10 bases short, with 13 bases between. CDR3: CASSSPGRNYTF. In nucleotides, the CDR3 is TGTGCCAGCAGTTCCCCGGGACGGAACTACACCTTC.

The rearrangement joins TRBV10-3 to TRBJ1-4; 10 nucleotides align to TRBD1. Trimming removed 2 bases from V and 8 bases from J; junction bases left unmatched: 2. This CDR3 comprises 14 residues. CDR1 and CDR2 from the germline V gene are ENHRY and SYGVKD. Here the CDR3 reads CAISEGTGVEKLFF. The CDR3 DNA is TGTGCCATCAGTGAGGGGACAGGGGTCGAAAAACTGTTTTTT.

The chain links TRBV14 to TRBJ2-4; possibly TRBD1 for D (6 bases). The CDR3 sequence is 18 residues long. Germline V gene sequence: CDR1 SGHDN, CDR2 FVKESK. Trimming shortened V by 4 bases and J by 0 bases, and 19 bases separated the two germline ends. The CDR3 region is CASSPLGRQELAKNIQYF. The CDR3 region has the DNA TGTGCCAGCAGCCCTCTGGGAAGACAGGAACTAGCCAAAAACATTCAGTACTTC. The full variable domain, with the rest looked up from reference TRBV14 and TRBJ2-4, is EAGVTQFPSHSVIEKGQTVTLRCDPISGHDNLYWYRRVMGKEIKFLLHFVKESKQDESGMPNNRFLAERTGGTYSTLKVQPAELEDSGVYFCASSPLGRQELAKNIQYFGAGTRLSVL.

V is TRBV10-3 and J is TRBJ1-2; 7 bases are a match to TRBD1. Losses at the gene ends were 7 bases for V and 8 bases for J; bases not matched to a gene: 7. In germline, CDR1 is ENHRY, CDR2 SYGVKD. This CDR3 is 12 amino acids long. The CDR3 nucleotides are TGTGCCATCACCGCGACAGGGAGAGGCTACACCTTC. Its protein is CAITATGRGYTF.

This chain connects TRBV4-1 to TRBJ2-1; TRBD1 is a possible D gene (6 bases). The CDR3 extends over 16 amino acids. Germline values: CDR1 MGHRA, CDR2 YSYEKL. Trimming took off 2 bases at V and 4 bases at J, with 15 bases between the two ends. The CDR3 region is CASSQMTGHDYNEQFF. The CDR3 nucleotides read TGCGCCAGCAGCCAAATGACAGGCCACGATTACAATGAGCAGTTCTTC.

This sequence joins TRBV29-1 and TRBJ2-1; 7 nucleotides agree with TRBD2. This CDR3 spans 14 amino acids. Germline CDR1 and CDR2: SQVTM and ANQGSEA. The junction had 4 bases not matched to a gene; V was cut back by 1 base and J by 4 bases. This CDR3 reads CSVEGRAGYNEQFF. The CDR3 DNA reads TGCAGCGTTGAAGGTCGAGCGGGGTACAATGAGCAGTTCTTC.

The J gene is TRBJ2-3, the V gene TRBV27, with D tentatively TRBD1 (6 bases). V was pared by 3 bases and J by 2 bases, with 12 bases between. Germline CDR1 reads MNHEY; CDR2 reads SMNVEV (reference sequence). This CDR3 region has 15 residues. The CDR3 nucleotides are TGTGCCAGCAGTTTCACTCGACAGGACACAGATACGCAGTATTTT. Translating it yields CASSFTRQDTDTQYF.

The V call is TRBV7-6, the J call TRBJ2-1; tentatively, D is TRBD1 (5 bases). V was shortened by 1 base and J by 7 bases, with 11 bases between the two germline ends. In germline, CDR1 is SGHVS, CDR2 FNYEAQ. The CDR3 spans 14 residues. CDR3 loop: CASSLGARANEQFF. The CDR3 nucleotides are TGTGCCAGCAGCTTAGGGGCCAGGGCAAATGAGCAGTTCTTC.

In the case of this clonotype: Germline is not matched at one junction end, which may reflect a read error. The rearrangement uses TRBV29-1 and TRBJ2-1; a weak D match, TRBD2 (5 bases). The germline V gene has CDR1 SQVTM and CDR2 ANQGSEA. This CDR3 is 14 amino acids long. CDR3 DNA sequence: TGCAGAGTTGCTTCTAGCAGCTCCTACAATGAGCAGTTCTTC. Its protein product is CRVASSSSYNEQFF.

Only a few counts were recorded for this clonotype. This chain connects TRBV6-1 to TRBJ2-5; maybe TRBD1 (5 bases). The CDR3 has 17 residues. Germline assignment: CDR1 MNHNS and CDR2 SASEGT. Trimming cost V 5 bases and J 7 bases, with 26 bases left between them. The CDR3 protein is CASSIGAHRTDSRTQYF. CDR3 bases: TGTGCCAGCAGTATTGGCGCCCACAGGACCGATAGTAGGACCCAGTACTTC.

This clonotype was detected only once. This chain links TRBV3-1 with TRBJ2-2, with no clear D. V lost 4 bases, J lost 4 bases, and 10 bases lay in between. The CDR3 is made up of 14 amino acids. Germline CDR1 and CDR2: LGHDT and YNNKEL (reference sequence). The CDR3 region is CASSREGFTGELFF. In DNA form, the CDR3 reads TGTGCCAGCAGCCGGGAAGGTTTCACCGGGGAGCTGTTTTTT.

The rearrangement uses TRBV6-5 and TRBJ2-4; D is uncertain. CDR1 is MNHEY, CDR2 SVGAGI, per germline. Trimming took 0 bases from V and 1 from J, leaving 10 bases between them. The CDR3 consists of 16 residues. This CDR3 is CASSYSTHVAKNIQYF. The CDR3 bases are TGTGCCAGCAGTTACTCTACCCATGTGGCCAAAAACATTCAGTACTTC.

This clonotype was picked up many times. J is TRBJ2-5 and V is TRBV7-2; 8 nucleotides match TRBD1. This CDR3 has 13 residues. The trim removed 7 bases at V and 7 bases at J, leaving 8 bases unmatched. Germline CDR1 and CDR2: SGHTA and FQGNSA. This CDR3 is CASTKDRETTQYF. The CDR3 DNA reads as TGTGCCAGCACCAAGGACAGGGAGACGACCCAGTACTTC.

The chain joins TRBV20-1 to TRBJ2-5, with 12 positions matching TRBD1. This CDR3 has 15 amino acids. Germline V CDR1 and CDR2: DFQATT, SNEGSKA (reference sequence). After removal of 5 bases from V and 11 bases from J, the junction contained 15 bases not matched to a gene. The CDR3: CSAPTMGQGADEQYF. For the CDR3, the DNA is TGCAGTGCTCCGACGATGGGACAGGGGGCGGATGAGCAGTACTTC.

V and J are TRBV10-3 and TRBJ1-2; 7 nucleotides line up with TRBD1. This CDR3 has 15 amino acids. From germline, CDR1 is ENHRY and CDR2 SYGVKD. V lost 6 bases, J lost 2 bases, and 9 bases stayed unmatched. The CDR3 DNA is TGTGCCATCAGCTCCCATGACAGGGAGAACTATGGCTACACCTTC. It translates to CAISSHDRENYGYTF.

This CDR3 reads CASSPMDRGSHEQYF. Written as DNA, the CDR3 is TGCGCCAGCAGCCCTATGGACAGGGGTTCCCACGAGCAGTACTTC. This chain links TRBV5-1 with TRBJ2-7; 9 nucleotides align to TRBD1. CDR1 is SGHRS, CDR2 YFSETQ, per germline. The CDR3 loop spans 15 amino acids. The ends lost 4 bases at V and 5 bases at J; junction bases unmatched: 10. Complete variable domain (other parts from reference TRBV5-1 and TRBJ2-7): KAGVTQTPRYLIKTRGQQVTLSCSPISGHRSVSWYQQTPGQGLQFLFEYFSETQRNKGNFPGRFSGRQFSNSRSEMNVSTLELGDSALYLCASSPMDRGSHEQYFGPGTRLTVT.

Here the CDR3 reads CASSPNSYEQFF. In nucleotides, the CDR3 is TGTGCCAGCAGCCCCAACTCCTATGAGCAGTTCTTC. The chain uses TRBV6-5 and TRBJ2-1, with D hard to call. V lost 6 bases, J lost 8 bases, and 11 bases lay in between. This CDR3 is 12 amino acids long. Germline assignment: CDR1 MNHEY and CDR2 SVGAGI.

Details on this clonotype: At one boundary the junction diverges from the germline segment, which might be a read error. The V call is TRBV6-1, the J call TRBJ2-3; tentative D call: TRBD2 (5 bases). CDR3 length: 11 amino acids. Per germline, CDR1 MNHNS and CDR2 SASEGT. CDR3 sequence reads: CASAGTDTQYF. DNA of the CDR3: TGTGCCAGCGCGGGCACGGATACGCAGTATTTT.

The chain has TRBV9 and TRBJ1-1; D remains unclear. V shed 0 bases and J shed 6 bases, with 12 bases lying between them. The germline V gene has CDR1 SGDLS and CDR2 YYNGEE. CDR3 length equals 14 residues. The CDR3 bases are TGTGCCAGCAGCGTAGCTCTGGCAGCTTCTGAAGCTTTCTTT. Amino acids: CASSVALAASEAFF.

V and J are TRBV29-1 and TRBJ2-3; 8 nucleotides match TRBD1. The CDR3 has 15 residues. Per the germline V gene, CDR1 is SQVTM and CDR2 is ANQGSEA. Losses at the gene ends were 7 bases for V and 4 bases for J; bases not matched to a gene: 13. CDR3 sequence reads: CSAAVGTGSADTQYF. Here the CDR3 DNA reads TGCAGCGCCGCAGTTGGGACAGGATCTGCAGATACGCAGTATTTT.

As DNA, the CDR3 is TGTGCCAGCAGCTTACCGGCCGGACAGGGGGAACTTTCGTTTGGCTACACCTTC. Amino acid sequence: CASSLPAGQGELSFGYTF. The chain has TRBV7-2 and TRBJ1-2; 10 nucleotides align to TRBD1. The V segment lost 2 bases and the J segment 7 bases; nucleotides outside the gene matches: 16. The CDR3 has 18 residues. CDR1 is SGHTA, CDR2 FQGNSA, per germline.

The chain recombines TRBV27 with TRBJ2-7; tentatively, D is TRBD1 (6 bases). This CDR3 comprises 14 residues. V was clipped by 5 bases and J by 6 bases, with 17 bases between them. From germline, CDR1 is MNHEY and CDR2 SMNVEV (reference sequence). As DNA, the CDR3 is TGTGCCAGCAGTGTGGACAGTCTGGGGTCCGAGCAGTACTTC. It translates to CASSVDSLGSEQYF.

The chain has TRBV6-5 and TRBJ1-4; 10 nucleotides agree with TRBD1. V shed 10 bases and J 8 bases; nucleotides not matched to a gene: 10. The germline V gene has CDR1 MNHEY and CDR2 SVGAGI. The CDR3 extends over 14 amino acids. The CDR3, as DNA: TGTGCCACATCCGACAGGGGGCGTCGGGAAAAACTGTTTTTT. This encodes CATSDRGRREKLFF.

This clonotype showed up just a few times. This chain uses TRBV4-1 with TRBJ1-1; D gene ambiguous. CDR1 and CDR2 (germline): MGHRA, YSYEKL. Deletions cut 0 bases from V and 2 bases from J, with 10 bases between. This CDR3 comprises 15 residues. The DNA for the CDR3 is TGCGCCAGCAGCCAAGAGGGCAGCGTAAACACTGAAGCTTTCTTT. Residues: CASSQEGSVNTEAFF.

The gene calls are TRBV29-1 and TRBJ1-1; D possibly corresponds to TRBD1 (6 bases). CDR3 length equals 15 residues. Trimming shortened V by 5 bases and J by 1 base, and 17 bases separated the two germline ends. Germline CDR1 reads SQVTM; CDR2 reads ANQGSEA. The CDR3 spells CSVNRAGTQNTEAFF. The CDR3 nucleotides are TGCAGCGTTAACCGTGCCGGGACACAGAACACTGAAGCTTTCTTT.

This clonotype was counted many times. The gene calls are TRBV12-3 or TRBV12-4 and TRBJ2-1, with TRBD2 identical over 7 bases. The V and J ends lost 3 bases and 2 bases, in that order; junction bases with no gene match: 4. The CDR3 has 15 amino acids. The CDR3 protein is CASSFGLAAYNEQFF. In DNA, the CDR3 is TGTGCCAGCAGTTTCGGGCTAGCGGCCTACAATGAGCAGTTCTTC.

The table lists this clonotype with a few counts. This sequence joins TRBV7-9 and TRBJ1-4, with a possible D match to TRBD1 (5 bases). This CDR3 is built from 13 residues. Trimming removed 5 bases from V and 10 bases from J, with 14 bases in between. CDR1 is SEHNR, CDR2 FQNEAQ, per germline (reference sequence). In DNA, the CDR3 is TGTGCCAGCAGCGTCGGGAGCGGGGGAAAACTGTTTTTT. This codes for CASSVGSGGKLFF.